A selection of T cell receptor beta chains follows, all from one sample in a study of cytomegalovirus exposure and HLA in healthy donors. The data were produced by immunoSEQ multiplex PCR, yet TCRdb's version contains in-frame clones alone and is incomplete. The sample lists about 130,000 clones; roughly 70% were seen once. Material for sequencing was PBMCs. The receptors originated from a man between 40 and 49 years old in good health and CMV-seropositive. Each CDR3 is given with its conserved first and last residue.

>TRBV13
CASSQAQYEQYF
>TRBV7-2
CASSLVLLAGGDTDTQYF
>TRBV5-1
CASLREGGRNTEAFF
>TRBV29-1
CSVVGRVAGRDTQYF
>TRBV5-4
CASSSGHREYTEAFF
>TRBV30
CAWSPGLDSGNTIYF
>TRBV5-6
CASSLPGSRPSPQETQYF
>TRBV30
CAWTKTGWEQYF
>TRBV6-5
CASSYQGYEQYF
>TRBV4-2
CASSQDKGASYEQYF
>TRBV29-1
CSVDSPREGQSFRYTF
>TRBV6-6
CASSYLGGTSGNTIYF
>TRBV7-9
CASSLGQGASNEQFF
>TRBV4-2
CASSQERGGSQFF
>TRBV27
CASSPGTPSDEQYF
>TRBV30
CAWSQQGASGELFF
>TRBV20-1
CSAPFTYEQYF
>TRBV5-1
CASRVTGSGNTIYF
>TRBV6-5
CASSDTGNSPLHF
>TRBV2
CASRDSTGSYEQYF
>TRBV20-1
CSATPGSFF
>TRBV27
CASSKAGGYNEQFF
>TRBV27
CASSLIGQNYGYTF
>TRBV2
CASSDRGAGEQYF
>TRBV6-5
CASGTGGAKIDEQFF
>TRBV18
CASSPSASPTNEKLFF
>TRBV27
CASSKHSNQETQYF
>TRBV5-8
CASSSPAGGLYEQYF
>TRBV4-1
CASSQDSGGDSPLHF
>TRBV25-1
CASVPGTGVSNTGELFF
>TRBV5-8
CASSVWTGGGREPQHF
>TRBV11-1
CASSIGQGRAEAFF
>TRBV29-1
CSARKTGMNSPLHF
>TRBV6-1
CASSARRVTEAFF
>TRBV7-9
CASSPGTGSNQPQHF
>TRBV27
CASSRGLWDYNEQFF
>TRBV5-4
CASSSGTSGTSSYNEQFF
>TRBV6-6
CASSHGGSGRPGELFF
>TRBV6-5
CASNRQERHNEQFF
>TRBV7-6
CASRRGGQTEETQYF
>TRBV19
CASSINGLAGANTGELFF
>TRBV7-2
CASSGHRGARDYGYTF
>TRBV5-4
CASSLGLAPEQYF
>TRBV28
CASTPKTGVDTGELFF
>TRBV28
CASSFGDRGNIQYF
>TRBV7-9
CASSRGKETQYF
>TRBV6-1
CASGWTGDGYTF
>TRBV27
CASSLFPEVAANTDTQYF
>TRBV30
CALATGRDQPQHF
>TRBV5-1
CASSPGRDFTIPFTQYF
>TRBV6-1
CASSEGAARTGANYGYTF
>TRBV15
CATVCRGGWSNQPQHF